Listed below are T cell receptor beta chains from one sample, sequenced in a study of cytomegalovirus exposure and HLA in healthy donors. Generated by immunoSEQ multiplex PCR, the TCRdb table keeps only in-frame clones and is missing some. Its listing shows some 83,000 clones. The sample comprised PBMCs. These receptors were taken from a woman in her 30s in good health and CMV-seronegative. CDR3s include the opening cysteine and the closing phenylalanine or tryptophan. The D gene is left open where the match is weak.

d_call,j_call,v_call,cdr3_aa,cdr3_nt
NA,TRBJ1-1,TRBV6-1,CASSWAGGTEAFF,TGTGCCAGCAGTTGGGCGGGAGGGACTGAAGCTTTCTTT
TRBD1,TRBJ1-3,TRBV18,CASSPKDRGAGNTIYF,TGTGCCAGCTCACCAAAGGACAGGGGTGCTGGAAACACCATATATTTT
NA,TRBJ1-2,TRBV19,CASSIGAFPNYGYTF,TGTGCCAGTAGTATAGGGGCCTTTCCTAACTATGGCTACACCTTC
TRBD1,TRBJ1-2,TRBV27,CASSLGQGGYGYTF,TGTGCCAGCAGTTTGGGACAGGGGGGCTATGGCTACACCTTC
NA,TRBJ1-1,TRBV19,CASSSIPGITEAFF,TGTGCCAGTAGTTCCATTCCAGGGATCACTGAAGCTTTCTTT
TRBD1,TRBJ2-2,TRBV27,CASSFLWDREGGELFF,TGTGCCAGCAGTTTCTTATGGGACAGGGAAGGCGGGGAGCTGTTTTTT
NA,TRBJ1-2,TRBV5-4,CASSLEARSGGYTF,TGTGCCAGCAGCCTGGAAGCTAGGTCGGGTGGCTACACCTTC
TRBD1,TRBJ1-6,TRBV28,CASSGDRGPNSPLHF,TGTGCCAGCAGTGGGGACAGGGGCCCGAATTCACCCCTCCACTTT
NA,TRBJ2-7,TRBV7-8,CASSPRKGVNEQYF,TGTGCCAGCAGCCCCCGGAAAGGGGTTAACGAGCAGTACTTC
TRBD2,TRBJ2-3,TRBV18,CASSPKRTSGGATAQYF,TGTGCCAGCTCTCCGAAAAGGACTAGCGGGGGGGCAACGGCGCAGTATTTT
NA,TRBJ1-2,TRBV5-6,CASSPAGQSGYTF,TGTGCCAGCAGCCCAGCGGGGCAGAGTGGCTACACCTTC
NA,TRBJ1-1,TRBV30,CAWSVKQNTEAFF,TGTGCCTGGAGTGTAAAACAGAACACTGAAGCTTTCTTT
NA,TRBJ2-7,TRBV30,CAWSGGVPNEQYF,TGTGCCTGGAGCGGAGGGGTGCCCAACGAGCAGTACTTC
NA,TRBJ1-6,TRBV6-5,CASSQGRSWNSPLHF,TGTGCCAGCAGTCAAGGGAGGTCATGGAATTCACCCCTCCACTTT
NA,TRBJ2-1,TRBV7-9,CASSSRGSSSDNEQFF,TGTGCCAGCAGCTCCCGCGGGTCGAGCTCCGACAATGAGCAGTTCTTC
NA,TRBJ2-2,TRBV6-1,CASSGTVNTGELFF,TGTGCCAGCAGTGGGACAGTTAACACCGGGGAGCTGTTTTTT
NA,TRBJ1-5,TRBV30,CAWSVRGKGVQPQHF,TGTGCCTGGAGTGTGCGGGGGAAAGGGGTTCAGCCCCAGCATTTT
NA,TRBJ2-1,TRBV30,CAWNRLPADEQFF,TGTGCCTGGAACAGGCTACCTGCCGATGAGCAGTTCTTC
TRBD2,TRBJ2-2,TRBV19,CATSLAGAGELFF,TGTGCCACATCCTTAGCGGGAGCCGGGGAGCTGTTTTTT